Below, one TCR beta chain is given with its context. What it binds is not known. This sample is drawn from a study of regulatory T cells in long-lasting Graves disease. Sample time point: newly diagnosed GD, antithyroid drugs for less than 3 months. PBMC-derived RNA was used for the TCR library. The CDR3 length is 15 residues. CDR1 and CDR2 (germline): LNHDA, SQIVND (reference sequence). V lost 2 bases, J lost 3 bases, and 13 bases lay in between. For TCR beta, libraries came from iRepertoire HTBI primers and Arm-PCR of CDR3 regions. TCRdb reanalysed the multiplex PCR reads using MiXCR and keeps one entry per CDR3 protein. The sample holds 250,000 or so distinct CDR3 sequences, about 17% seen once. General study findings and limits: Persistent patients shared more public clonotypes (about 3,000) than newly diagnosed patients (around 1,000).

The same sample was also studied in work on T cells in Graves' hyperthyroidism and ophthalmopathy.

The chain links TRBV19 to TRBJ1-1, with D uncertain. The sequencing used peripheral blood mononuclear cells (PBMCs), collected at new diagnosis, from a patient treated with antithyroid drugs. This receptor was identified in a woman younger than 45 with Graves disease. In nucleotides, the CDR3 is TGTGCCAGTAGTATAAGGACTTATGGGTACACTGAAGCTTTCTTT. As protein: CASSIRTYGYTEAFF.